The following is a T cell receptor (beta chain) sequence with its context. As defined, naive CD8 cells were CD45RO-negative and positively selected for CCR7, with terminally differentiated effector memory CD45RA+ cells excluded. The CDR3 covers 13 residues. With 2 bases removed from V and 3 bases from J, the gap between germline ends came to 5 bases. The germline CDR1 and CDR2 sequences are MNHEY and SVGAGI. This sample was taken from a study of shared clonotypes between healthy human individuals. Original processing notes: There were no quality scores in the junction-only immunoSEQ sequences, so filtering differed. The method was immunoSEQ multiplex PCR; TCRdb's version includes in-frame clones alone and lacks a portion of them. V and J calls and clone size come straight from that table; D and trimming were deduced from the DNA. The data show roughly 650,000 clones, with around 96% seen just once and roughly 0.1% held by the top ten.

Sequenced input: naive CD8+ T cells sorted from blood. This receptor was taken from a woman under 40 in good health. The chain employs TRBV6-5 and TRBJ2-1; D is ambiguous. CDR3: CASSYTLYNEQFF. DNA of the CDR3: TGTGCCAGCAGTTACACTCTCTACAATGAGCAGTTCTTC.